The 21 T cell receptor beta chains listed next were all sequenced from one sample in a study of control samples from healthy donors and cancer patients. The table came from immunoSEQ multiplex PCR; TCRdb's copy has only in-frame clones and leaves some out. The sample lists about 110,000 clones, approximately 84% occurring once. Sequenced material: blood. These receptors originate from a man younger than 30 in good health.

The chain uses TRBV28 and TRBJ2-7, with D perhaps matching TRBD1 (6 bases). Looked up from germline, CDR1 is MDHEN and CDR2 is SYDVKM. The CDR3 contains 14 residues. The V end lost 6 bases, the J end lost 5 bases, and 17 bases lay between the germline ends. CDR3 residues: CASRPNRARNEQYF. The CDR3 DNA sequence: TGTGCCAGCAGGCCCAACAGGGCCAGGAACGAGCAGTACTTC.

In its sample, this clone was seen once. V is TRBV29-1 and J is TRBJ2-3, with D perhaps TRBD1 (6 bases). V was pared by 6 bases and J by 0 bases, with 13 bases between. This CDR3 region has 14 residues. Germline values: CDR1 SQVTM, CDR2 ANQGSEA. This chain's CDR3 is CSVRGGRSTDTQYF. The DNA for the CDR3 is TGCAGCGTCAGGGGTGGCCGTAGCACAGATACGCAGTATTTT.

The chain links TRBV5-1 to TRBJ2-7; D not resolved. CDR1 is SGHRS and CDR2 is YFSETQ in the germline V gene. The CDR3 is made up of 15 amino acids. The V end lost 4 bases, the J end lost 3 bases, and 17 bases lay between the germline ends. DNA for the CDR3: TGCGCCAGCAGCCTACCGGGTCTTAATTTCTACGAGCAGTACGTC. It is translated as CASSLPGLNFYEQYV.

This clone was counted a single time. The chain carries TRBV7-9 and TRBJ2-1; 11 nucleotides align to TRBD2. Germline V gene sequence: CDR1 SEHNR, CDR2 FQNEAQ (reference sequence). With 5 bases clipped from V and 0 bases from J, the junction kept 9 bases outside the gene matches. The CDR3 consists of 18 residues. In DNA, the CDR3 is TGTGCCAGCAGCCCTAGCGGGGGGCCTTTAAGCTCCTACAATGAGCAGTTCTTC. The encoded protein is CASSPSGGPLSSYNEQFF.

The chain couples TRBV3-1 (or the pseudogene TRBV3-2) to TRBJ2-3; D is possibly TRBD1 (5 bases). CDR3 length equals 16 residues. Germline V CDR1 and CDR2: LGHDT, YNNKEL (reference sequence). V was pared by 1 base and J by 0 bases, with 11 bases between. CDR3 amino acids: CASSQADKSSTDTQYF. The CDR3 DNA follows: TGTGCCAGCAGCCAAGCGGACAAATCTAGCACAGATACGCAGTATTTT.

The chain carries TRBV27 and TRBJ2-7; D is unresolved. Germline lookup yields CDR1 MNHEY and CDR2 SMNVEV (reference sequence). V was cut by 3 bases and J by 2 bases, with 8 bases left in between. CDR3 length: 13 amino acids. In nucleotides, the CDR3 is TGTGCCAGCAGTTTGGGAAGGCCCTACGAGCAGTACTTC. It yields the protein CASSLGRPYEQYF.

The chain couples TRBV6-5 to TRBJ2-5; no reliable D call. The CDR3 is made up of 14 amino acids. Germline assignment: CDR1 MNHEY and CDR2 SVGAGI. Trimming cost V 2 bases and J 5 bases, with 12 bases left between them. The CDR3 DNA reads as TGTGCCAGCAGTTACGGGAACACAGTCGAGACCCAGTACTTC. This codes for CASSYGNTVETQYF.

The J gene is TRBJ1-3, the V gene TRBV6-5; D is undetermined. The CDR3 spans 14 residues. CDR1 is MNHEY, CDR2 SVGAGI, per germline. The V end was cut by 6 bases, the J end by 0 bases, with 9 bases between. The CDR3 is CASSAFASGNTIYF. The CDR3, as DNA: TGTGCCAGCAGCGCCTTTGCCTCTGGAAACACCATATATTTT.

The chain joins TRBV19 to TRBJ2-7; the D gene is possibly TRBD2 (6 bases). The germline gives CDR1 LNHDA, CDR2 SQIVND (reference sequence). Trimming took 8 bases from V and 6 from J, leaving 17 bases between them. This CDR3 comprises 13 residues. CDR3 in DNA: TGTGCCAGTTCCGACCGGGAGAGGGGCGAGCAGTACTTC. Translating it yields CASSDRERGEQYF.

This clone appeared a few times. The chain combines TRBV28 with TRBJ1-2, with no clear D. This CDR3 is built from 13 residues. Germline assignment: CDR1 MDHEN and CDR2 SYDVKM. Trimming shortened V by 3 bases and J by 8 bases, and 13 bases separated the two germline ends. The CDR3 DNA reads TGTGCCAGCAGTTTTTCGGCAGGCGGGGGCTACACCTTC. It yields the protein CASSFSAGGGYTF.

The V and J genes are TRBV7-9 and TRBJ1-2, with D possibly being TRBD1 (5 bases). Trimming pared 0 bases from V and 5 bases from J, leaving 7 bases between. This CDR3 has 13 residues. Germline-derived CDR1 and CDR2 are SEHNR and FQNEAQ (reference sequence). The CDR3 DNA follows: TGTGCCAGCAGCTTAGCGGCAGGGTATGGCTACACCTTC. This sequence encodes CASSLAAGYGYTF. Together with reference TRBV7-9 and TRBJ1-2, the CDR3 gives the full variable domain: DTGVSQNPRHKITKRGQNVTFRCDPISEHNRLYWYRQTLGQGPEFLTYFQNEAQLEKSRLLSDRFSAERPKGSFSTLEIQRTEQGDSAMYLCASSLAAGYGYTFGSGTRLTVV.

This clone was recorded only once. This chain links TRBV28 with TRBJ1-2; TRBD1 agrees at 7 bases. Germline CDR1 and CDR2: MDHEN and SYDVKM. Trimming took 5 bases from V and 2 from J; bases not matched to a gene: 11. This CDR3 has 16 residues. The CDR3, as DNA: TGTGCCAGCAGTCGCTCCCCGTCGACAGGGAACTATGGCTACACCTTC. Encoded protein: CASSRSPSTGNYGYTF.

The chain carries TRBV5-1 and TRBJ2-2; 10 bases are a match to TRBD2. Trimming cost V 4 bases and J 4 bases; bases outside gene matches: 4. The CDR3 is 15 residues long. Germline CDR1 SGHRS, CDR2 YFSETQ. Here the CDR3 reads CASSSSGGTTGELFF. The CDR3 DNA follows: TGCGCCAGCAGCAGTAGCGGGGGGACCACCGGGGAGCTGTTTTTT.

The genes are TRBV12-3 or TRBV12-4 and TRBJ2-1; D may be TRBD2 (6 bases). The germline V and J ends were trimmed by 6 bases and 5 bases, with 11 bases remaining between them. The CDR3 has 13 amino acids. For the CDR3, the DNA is TGTGCCAGCAGGGGGGACTTTCACAATGAGCAGTTCTTC. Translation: CASRGDFHNEQFF.

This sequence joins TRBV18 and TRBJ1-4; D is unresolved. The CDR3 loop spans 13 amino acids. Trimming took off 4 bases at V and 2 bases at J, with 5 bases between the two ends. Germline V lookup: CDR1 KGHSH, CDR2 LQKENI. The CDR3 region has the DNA TGTGCCAGCTCACGGGGTACTAATGAAAAACTGTTTTTT. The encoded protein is CASSRGTNEKLFF. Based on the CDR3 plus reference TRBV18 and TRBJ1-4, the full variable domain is NAGVMQNPRHLVRRRGQEARLRCSPMKGHSHVYWYRQLPEEGLKFMVYLQKENIIDESGMPKERFSAEFPKEGPSILRIQQVVRGDSAAYFCASSRGTNEKLFFGSGTQLSVL.

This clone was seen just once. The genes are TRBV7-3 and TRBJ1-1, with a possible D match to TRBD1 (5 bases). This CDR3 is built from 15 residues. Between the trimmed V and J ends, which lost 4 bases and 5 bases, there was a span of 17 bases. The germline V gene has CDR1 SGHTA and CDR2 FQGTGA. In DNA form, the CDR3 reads TGTGCCAGCAGCTCCTCGGGACCAGAGTGGACTGAAGCTTTCTTT. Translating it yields CASSSSGPEWTEAFF.

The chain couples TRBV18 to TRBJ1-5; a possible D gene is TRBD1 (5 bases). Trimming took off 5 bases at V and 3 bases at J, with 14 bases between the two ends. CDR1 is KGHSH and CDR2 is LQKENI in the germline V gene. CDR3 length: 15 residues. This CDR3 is CASSAAQGLNQPQHF. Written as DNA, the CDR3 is TGTGCCAGCTCAGCCGCCCAGGGACTCAATCAGCCCCAGCATTTT. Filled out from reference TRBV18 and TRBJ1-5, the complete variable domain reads NAGVMQNPRHLVRRRGQEARLRCSPMKGHSHVYWYRQLPEEGLKFMVYLQKENIIDESGMPKERFSAEFPKEGPSILRIQQVVRGDSAAYFCASSAAQGLNQPQHFGDGTRLSIL.

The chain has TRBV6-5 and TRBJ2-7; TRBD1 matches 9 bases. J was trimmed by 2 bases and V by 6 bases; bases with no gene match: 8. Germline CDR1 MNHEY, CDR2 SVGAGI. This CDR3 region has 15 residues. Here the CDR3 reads CASSGGQGRAYEQYF. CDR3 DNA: TGTGCCAGCAGCGGAGGACAGGGGAGGGCCTACGAGCAGTACTTC.

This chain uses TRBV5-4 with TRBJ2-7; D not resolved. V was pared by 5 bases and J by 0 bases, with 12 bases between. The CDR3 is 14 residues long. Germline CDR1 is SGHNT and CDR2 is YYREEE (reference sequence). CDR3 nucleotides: TGTGCCAGCAGTTTGAAAACCAGCTCCTACGAGCAGTACTTC. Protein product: CASSLKTSSYEQYF.

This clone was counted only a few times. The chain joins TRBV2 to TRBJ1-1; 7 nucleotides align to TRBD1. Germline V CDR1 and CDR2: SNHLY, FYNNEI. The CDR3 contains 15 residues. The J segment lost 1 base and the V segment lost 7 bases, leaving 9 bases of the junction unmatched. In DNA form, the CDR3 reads TGTGCCAGCACCAAGACAGGGTCGGCGAACACTGAAGCTTTCTTT. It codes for CASTKTGSANTEAFF. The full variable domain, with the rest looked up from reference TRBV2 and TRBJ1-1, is EPEVTQTPSHQVTQMGQEVILRCVPISNHLYFYWYRQILGQKVEFLVSFYNNEISEKSEIFDDQFSVERPDGSNFTLKIRSTKLEDSAMYFCASTKTGSANTEAFFGQGTRLTVV.

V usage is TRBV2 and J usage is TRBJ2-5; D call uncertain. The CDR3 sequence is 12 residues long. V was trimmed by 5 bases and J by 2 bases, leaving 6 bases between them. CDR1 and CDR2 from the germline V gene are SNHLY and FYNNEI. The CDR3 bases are TGTGCCAGCAGTCCAAGTCAAGAGACCCAGTACTTC. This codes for CASSPSQETQYF.